This T cell receptor beta chain was retrieved from a study of T-cell memory formation after mild COVID-19. Judged by abundance, this clonotype is medium-sized. What it binds is not known. Study observations and caveats: Of the contracting clones, CD4+ ones lay mainly in CM and EM, and CD8+ ones in EMRA. In pre-infection memory, a portion of responding clones appeared, which suggested that cross-reactive memory joined.

MiXCR, run by TCRdb on the 5' RACE reads, gives a single entry per CDR3 protein. The sample carries fewer than 50,000 distinct CDR3 sequences, roughly 12% recorded once. Trimming cost V 6 bases and J 3 bases; bases outside gene matches: 10. The CDR3 loop spans 16 amino acids. Germline V CDR1 and CDR2: SGHTA, FQGNSA. The clonotype originates from a man aged 18 to 30 who had mild COVID-19 (a few samples of this study predate the infection). Cell type and time point are not known. This chain links TRBV7-2 with TRBJ2-1; the match to TRBD2 covers 8 bases. Sequencing input: PBMCs or a T cell subset sorted from them (not recorded which). CDR3 sequence reads: CASRPLSGGGYNEQFF. The CDR3 DNA reads as TGTGCCAGCAGACCCCTCAGCGGGGGCGGCTACAATGAGCAGTTCTTC. The whole variable domain, filled in from reference TRBV7-2 and TRBJ2-1, reads GAGVSQSPSNKVTEKGKDVELRCDPISGHTALYWYRQSLGQGLEFLIYFQGNSAPDKSGLPSDRFSAERTGGSVSTLTIQRTQQEDSAVYLCASRPLSGGGYNEQFFGPGTRLTVL.